This T cell receptor (beta chain) was captured by sequencing in a study of blood T cell repertoires in COVID-19. Using immunoSEQ multiplex PCR, the repertoire was profiled, and TCRdb retains in-frame clones only, with some absent. The table lists approximately 250,000 clones, about 82% of them singletons. The CDR3 runs 17 residues. This clonotype was sampled from an elderly woman with COVID-19, enrolled during active disease. Sequencing was carried out using peripheral blood. V and J are TRBV7-5 and TRBJ1-5; the table names TRBD1, a call not compared with the DNA. TRBV7-5 is a documented pseudogene. The CDR3 DNA sequence: TGTGTCAGAAGCTTAGAGGGGGTTGGGGACAGAAATCAGCCCCAGCATTTT. It encodes CVRSLEGVGDRNQPQHF.